The sequence of this T cell receptor beta chain was determined in a study of regulatory T cells in long-lasting Graves disease. Overall study context: The antithyroid drugs taken by newly diagnosed Graves' patients had been used for under 3 months.

Time point of the sample: newly diagnosed GD, antithyroid drugs for less than 3 months. The TCR library was made from RNA extracted from PBMCs. Guidelines of the American Thyroid Association were used to diagnose Graves' disease. Study results and limitations: Patients with persistent disease showed a bias toward TRBV28, TRBJ1-2 and TRBJ2-5.

HTBI primers from iRepertoire and Arm-PCR of CDR3 regions yielded the TCR beta libraries. TCRdb used MiXCR to reprocess the multiplex PCR reads, holding one entry per CDR3 protein. The table lists under 450,000 distinct CDR3 sequences, around 15% of them singletons. This clonotype was observed many times. The target antigen is unknown. This CDR3 comprises 14 residues. Germline trimming cut 4 bases from V and 3 bases from J; bases unmatched to any gene: 1. Germline V gives CDR1 ENHRY, CDR2 SYGVKD. These data were also filed under a second study, of T cells in Graves' hyperthyroidism and ophthalmopathy. That work states: With the HTBI primer set, the TCR CDR3 went through a first round of RT-PCR.

The V and J genes are TRBV10-3 and TRBJ2-3, with TRBD1 matching over 10 bases. This clonotype originated in a woman between 18 and 29 years old with Graves disease. The sample was peripheral blood mononuclear cells (PBMCs), taken at new diagnosis, from a patient treated with antithyroid drugs. Written as DNA, the CDR3 is TGTGCCATCAGTGGGACAGGGGGAACAGATACGCAGTATTTT. Protein sequence: CAISGTGGTDTQYF.